Listed below are T cell receptor beta chains from one sample, sequenced in a study of T cells in Graves' hyperthyroidism and ophthalmopathy. TCRdb re-called the multiplex PCR reads with MiXCR, one entry per CDR3 protein. The sample yields roughly 420,000 distinct CDR3 sequences, approximately 14% seen once. The sequencing input was blood. These receptors all come from a woman younger than 35 with Graves' hyperthyroidism. Each CDR3 is given with its conserved first and last residue. The D gene is left open where the match is weak. The size of a clone is reported for some rows only, either as once, few or many, or as a class for expanded clones.

cdr3_nt: TGTGCCAGCAGTCATAGCGGTCCCACAGATACGCAGTATTTT; cdr3_aa: CASSHSGPTDTQYF; clone_size: .; cdr3_length: 14; d_call: .; j_call: TRBJ2-3; v_call: TRBV6-1
cdr3_nt: TGTGCCAGCAGCGTAGTTCCCAGCGGGGAGCTGTTTTTT; cdr3_aa: CASSVVPSGELFF; clone_size: .; cdr3_length: 13; d_call: .; j_call: TRBJ2-2; v_call: TRBV9
cdr3_nt: TGTGCCAGTAGTAGAGGGAGAAGCACTGAAGCTTTCTTT; cdr3_aa: CASSRGRSTEAFF; clone_size: .; cdr3_length: 13; d_call: .; j_call: TRBJ1-1; v_call: TRBV19
cdr3_nt: TGCGCCAGCAGCTTGGATGGGGGCGGGACGAACACCGGGGAGCTGTTTTTT; cdr3_aa: CASSLDGGGTNTGELFF; clone_size: few; cdr3_length: 17; d_call: .; j_call: TRBJ2-2; v_call: TRBV5-1
cdr3_nt: TGCAGCGTTGTTTCGGGCGACCACACCTTC; cdr3_aa: CSVVSGDHTF; clone_size: many; cdr3_length: 10; d_call: .; j_call: TRBJ1-2; v_call: TRBV29-1
cdr3_nt: TGTGCCAGCAGCTTCAACTTGGATCACTCCCAGTTCTTC; cdr3_aa: CASSFNLDHSQFF; clone_size: many; cdr3_length: 13; d_call: .; j_call: TRBJ2-1; v_call: TRBV7-9
cdr3_nt: TGTGCCAGCAGCCAATTCACCGGGGAGCTGTTTTTT; cdr3_aa: CASSQFTGELFF; clone_size: many; cdr3_length: 12; d_call: .; j_call: TRBJ2-2; v_call: TRBV7-2
cdr3_nt: TGTGCCAGCAGTTTATCCCTCCAGCTCTCCCCCTACAATGAGCAGTTCTTC; cdr3_aa: CASSLSLQLSPYNEQFF; clone_size: .; cdr3_length: 17; d_call: .; j_call: TRBJ2-1; v_call: TRBV28
cdr3_nt: TGTGCCAGCAGCCTTCCCGCTGGTCGAAATGAGCAGTTCTTC; cdr3_aa: CASSLPAGRNEQFF; clone_size: many; cdr3_length: 14; d_call: .; j_call: TRBJ2-1; v_call: TRBV11-2
cdr3_nt: TGTGCCAGCAGCTACAGACAGGAAGCTTTCTTT; cdr3_aa: CASSYRQEAFF; clone_size: .; cdr3_length: 11; d_call: .; j_call: TRBJ1-1; v_call: TRBV28
cdr3_nt: TGTGCCAGCAGTGCCAGCGGGGGGGCAACAATCGAGCAGTTCTTC; cdr3_aa: CASSASGGATIEQFF; clone_size: many; cdr3_length: 15; d_call: TRBD2; j_call: TRBJ2-1; v_call: TRBV2
cdr3_nt: TGCAGTGCAGAGGGGGCGGGAGTCTCTGAAGCTTTCTTT; cdr3_aa: CSAEGAGVSEAFF; clone_size: few; cdr3_length: 13; d_call: TRBD1; j_call: TRBJ1-1; v_call: TRBV20-1
cdr3_nt: TGTGCCATCAGTGAGTCAGGACGGTCTCTAGGGCAGTACTTC; cdr3_aa: CAISESGRSLGQYF; clone_size: .; cdr3_length: 14; d_call: .; j_call: TRBJ2-7; v_call: TRBV10-3
cdr3_nt: TGCGCCAGCAGCCAAGATATCGGCAGGGGGCGCAATGAGCAGTTCTTC; cdr3_aa: CASSQDIGRGRNEQFF; clone_size: .; cdr3_length: 16; d_call: TRBD1; j_call: TRBJ2-1; v_call: TRBV4-1
cdr3_nt: TGTGCCAGCAGTTTCCGACTAGCGGGGGGGACCACCTACAATGAGCAGTTCTTC; cdr3_aa: CASSFRLAGGTTYNEQFF; clone_size: many; cdr3_length: 18; d_call: TRBD2; j_call: TRBJ2-1; v_call: TRBV12-3/TRBV12-4
cdr3_nt: TGTGCCAGCACCCCAGACAGGGGGAACACTGAAGCTGTCTTT; cdr3_aa: CASTPDRGNTEAVF; clone_size: .; cdr3_length: 14; d_call: TRBD1; j_call: TRBJ1-1; v_call: TRBV12-3/TRBV12-4
cdr3_nt: TGTGCCAGCAGTACCAGGAGGGCCGGTACAGATACGCAGTATTTT; cdr3_aa: CASSTRRAGTDTQYF; clone_size: many; cdr3_length: 15; d_call: .; j_call: TRBJ2-3; v_call: TRBV28
cdr3_nt: TGTGCCAGCAACGGCGGGACATTCCCCGATACGCAGTATTTT; cdr3_aa: CASNGGTFPDTQYF; clone_size: many; cdr3_length: 14; d_call: .; j_call: TRBJ2-3; v_call: TRBV7-8
cdr3_nt: TGTGCCAGCAGCTCGAATTTCGGACAGGGTGGAGACTATGGCTACACCTTC; cdr3_aa: CASSSNFGQGGDYGYTF; clone_size: .; cdr3_length: 17; d_call: TRBD1; j_call: TRBJ1-2; v_call: TRBV7-9
cdr3_nt: TGTGCCAGCAGTCTCCGGGACAGAGCCACAGATACGCAGTATTTT; cdr3_aa: CASSLRDRATDTQYF; clone_size: many; cdr3_length: 15; d_call: TRBD1; j_call: TRBJ2-3; v_call: TRBV28
cdr3_nt: TGTGCCAGCAGTTTTCGCCAGGGGAATGGCTACACCTTC; cdr3_aa: CASSFRQGNGYTF; clone_size: many; cdr3_length: 13; d_call: .; j_call: TRBJ1-2; v_call: TRBV6-1
cdr3_nt: TGCAGTGCTCGGCAGGACAGGGCCTCCTACGAGCAGTACTTC; cdr3_aa: CSARQDRASYEQYF; clone_size: many; cdr3_length: 14; d_call: TRBD1; j_call: TRBJ2-7; v_call: TRBV20-1
cdr3_nt: TGTGCCAGTAGTCTTTACCGGGACAGGGGTTCGTATGGCTACACCTTC; cdr3_aa: CASSLYRDRGSYGYTF; clone_size: .; cdr3_length: 16; d_call: TRBD1; j_call: TRBJ1-2; v_call: TRBV19
cdr3_nt: TGTGCCAGCAGCCCGAGGGAAAGGGGAGGTGACACTGAAGCTTTCTTT; cdr3_aa: CASSPRERGGDTEAFF; clone_size: many; cdr3_length: 16; d_call: .; j_call: TRBJ1-1; v_call: TRBV11-2
cdr3_nt: TGCAGTGCTAGAGCGTCGACTAGCGGGAGTATCGATGAGCAGTTCTTC; cdr3_aa: CSARASTSGSIDEQFF; clone_size: .; cdr3_length: 16; d_call: TRBD2; j_call: TRBJ2-1; v_call: TRBV20-1